This entry lists 5 T cell receptor beta chains sequenced from one sample in a study of regulatory T cells in long-lasting Graves disease (dated by TCRdb to the early 2020s). The method behind the library was multiplex PCR. The listed sequencing device is Illumina HiSeq 4000. iRepertoire HTBI primers and Arm-PCR amplification of CDR3 regions were used to construct TCR beta libraries. The public sequencing data were trimmed at Q25 with fastp and processed into clonotypes with MiXCR by TCRdb, which kept only in-frame beta chains. Entries that share a CDR3 protein sequence are merged under the most common genes and DNA. The sample profile shows nearly 350,000 distinct CDR3 sequences; around a fifth of them were found once. The ten largest clones represent less than 35% of the sample. The time point label on this specimen signifies: persistent/refractory GD, antithyroid drugs over 5 years with positive TRAb. For both TCR sequencing and RNA sequencing, RNA was extracted from PBMCs using TRIzol.

The sequences come from peripheral blood mononuclear cells (PBMCs), collected when the disease was refractory, from a patient treated with antithyroid drugs. The receptors stem from a female donor with Graves disease.

This clonotype has at least ten counts. The chain recombines TRBV7-2 with TRBJ2-2, with 8 bases identical to TRBD2. Trimming removed 4 bases from V and 6 bases from J; junction bases left unmatched: 10. The CDR3 spans 16 residues. CDR1 and CDR2 (germline): SGHTA, FQGNSA. The CDR3 DNA reads TGTGCCAGCAGCTCCAGCGGGGGATCCCTTTCCGGGGAGCTGTTTTTT. As protein: CASSSSGGSLSGELFF.

CDR3 coding DNA: TGTGCCAGCTCACCAAGGCAGGTTGGGCAGTACTTC. Translating gives CASSPRQVGQYF. The V call is TRBV18, the J call TRBJ2-7; D unresolved. CDR1 KGHSH and CDR2 LQKENI come from the germline V gene. Trimming left V 2 bases short and J 9 bases short, with 11 bases between. This CDR3 region has 12 residues.

This clonotype was counted only a few times. The chain joins TRBV5-1 to TRBJ1-2; possibly TRBD1 for D (6 bases). Germline V gives CDR1 SGHRS, CDR2 YFSETQ. The CDR3 runs 15 residues. Trimming removed 4 bases from V and 6 bases from J, with 19 bases in between. The CDR3 spells CASSLWGGPLDGYTF. The CDR3 coding sequence is TGCGCCAGCAGCCTCTGGGGGGGGCCATTAGATGGCTACACCTTC.

This clonotype was picked up many times. The chain couples TRBV10-3 to TRBJ1-1; 8 nucleotides line up with TRBD1. The CDR3 loop spans 12 amino acids. With V trimmed by 7 bases and J by 5 bases, 3 bases remained unmatched. Looked up from germline, CDR1 is ENHRY and CDR2 is SYGVKD. The CDR3 region is CAIIGQGTEAFF. The CDR3 DNA reads TGTGCCATCATTGGACAGGGAACTGAAGCTTTCTTT.

The rearrangement joins TRBV11-2 to TRBJ2-3; TRBD2 matches at 7 bases. V shed 7 bases, J shed 8 bases, and the junction held 6 bases outside the gene matches. Per the germline V gene, CDR1 is SGHAT and CDR2 is FQNNGV. This CDR3 is 12 amino acids long. The CDR3 here is CASTFGGSTQYF. Here the CDR3 DNA reads TGTGCCAGCACATTCGGGGGGAGTACGCAGTATTTT.